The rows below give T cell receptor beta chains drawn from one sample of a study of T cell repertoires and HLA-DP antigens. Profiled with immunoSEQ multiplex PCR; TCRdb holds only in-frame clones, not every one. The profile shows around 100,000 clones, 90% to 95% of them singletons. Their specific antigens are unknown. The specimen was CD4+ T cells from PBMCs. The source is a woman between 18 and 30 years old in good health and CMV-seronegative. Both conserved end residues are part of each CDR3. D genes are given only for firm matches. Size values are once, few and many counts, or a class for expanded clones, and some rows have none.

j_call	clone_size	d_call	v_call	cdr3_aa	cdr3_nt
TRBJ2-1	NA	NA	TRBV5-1	CASSLGDYNEQFF	TGCGCCAGCAGCTTGGGTGATTACAATGAGCAGTTCTTC
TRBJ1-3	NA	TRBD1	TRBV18	CASSRYRDRGLVSGNTIYF	TGTGCCAGCTCACGCTACCGGGACAGGGGGCTCGTCTCTGGAAACACCATATATTTT
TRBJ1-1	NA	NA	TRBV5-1	CASSRSPEVNTEAFF	TGTGCCAGCAGCCGGTCTCCTGAGGTGAACACTGAAGCTTTCTTT
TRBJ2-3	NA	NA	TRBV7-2	CASSLQRGGTDTQYF	TGTGCCAGCAGCTTACAGCGTGGGGGCACAGATACGCAGTATTTT
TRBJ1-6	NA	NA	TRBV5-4	CASSLKDYNSPLHF	TGTGCCAGCAGCTTGAAAGATTATAATTCACCCCTCCACTTT
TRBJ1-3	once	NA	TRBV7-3	CATAMSPGNTIYF	TGTGCCACCGCCATGAGCCCTGGAAACACCATATATTTT
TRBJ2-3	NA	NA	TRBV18	CASSPTTDTQYF	TGTGCCAGCTCACCGACCACAGATACGCAGTATTTT
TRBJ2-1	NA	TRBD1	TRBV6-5	CASSFPGQGHEQFF	TGTGCCAGCAGTTTTCCGGGACAGGGCCATGAGCAGTTCTTC
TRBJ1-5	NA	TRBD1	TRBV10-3	CAIRGQGDQPQHF	TGTGCCATCAGGGGACAGGGGGATCAGCCCCAGCATTTT
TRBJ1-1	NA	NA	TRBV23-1	CASTRKRDRKRKDTEAFF	TGCGCCAGCACCCGGAAAAGGGACCGAAAAAGAAAAGACACTGAAGCTTTCTTT
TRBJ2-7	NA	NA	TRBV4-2	CASSREPYRRETYEQYF	TGTGCCAGCAGCCGGGAACCTTACAGGAGAGAGACCTACGAGCAGTACTTC
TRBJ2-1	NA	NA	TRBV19	CASSMFKGYNEQFF	TGTGCCAGTAGTATGTTTAAGGGTTACAATGAGCAGTTCTTC
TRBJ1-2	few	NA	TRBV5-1	CASSLAQPSYGYTF	TGCGCCAGCAGCTTGGCTCAACCGAGCTATGGCTACACCTTC
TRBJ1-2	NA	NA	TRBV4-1	CASSQDLRGYTF	TGCGCCAGCAGCCAAGATTTGAGAGGCTACACCTTC
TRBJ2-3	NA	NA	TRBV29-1	CSVEGTASRDTQYF	TGCAGCGTTGAAGGGACAGCCTCTCGAGATACGCAGTATTTT
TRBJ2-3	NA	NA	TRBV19	CASSDARGDTQYF	TGTGCCAGTAGTGACGCCCGGGGAGATACGCAGTATTTT
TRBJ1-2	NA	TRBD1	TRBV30	CAWSRQGGNYGYTF	TGTGCCTGGAGCCGACAGGGGGGTAACTATGGCTACACCTTC
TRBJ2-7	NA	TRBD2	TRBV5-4	CASSEAGGPYEQYF	TGTGCCAGCAGCGAAGCGGGAGGGCCCTACGAGCAGTACTTC
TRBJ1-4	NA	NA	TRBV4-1	CASSQGRPEKLFF	TGCGCCAGCAGCCAAGGCCGGCCCGAAAAACTGTTTTTT
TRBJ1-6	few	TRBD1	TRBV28	CASNIRTGGRSPLHF	TGTGCCAGCAACATTAGGACAGGGGGAAGGTCACCCCTCCACTTT
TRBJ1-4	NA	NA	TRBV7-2	CASSLQGTNEKLFF	TGTGCCAGCAGCTTACAAGGGACTAATGAAAAACTGTTTTTT
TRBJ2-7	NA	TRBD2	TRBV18	CASSPGTSGRTYEQYF	TGTGCCAGCTCACCAGGGACTAGCGGGAGGACCTACGAGCAGTACTTC
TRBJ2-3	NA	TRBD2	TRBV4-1	CASSQGLAGILDTQYF	TGCGCCAGCAGCCAAGGACTAGCGGGGATCCTCGATACGCAGTATTTT